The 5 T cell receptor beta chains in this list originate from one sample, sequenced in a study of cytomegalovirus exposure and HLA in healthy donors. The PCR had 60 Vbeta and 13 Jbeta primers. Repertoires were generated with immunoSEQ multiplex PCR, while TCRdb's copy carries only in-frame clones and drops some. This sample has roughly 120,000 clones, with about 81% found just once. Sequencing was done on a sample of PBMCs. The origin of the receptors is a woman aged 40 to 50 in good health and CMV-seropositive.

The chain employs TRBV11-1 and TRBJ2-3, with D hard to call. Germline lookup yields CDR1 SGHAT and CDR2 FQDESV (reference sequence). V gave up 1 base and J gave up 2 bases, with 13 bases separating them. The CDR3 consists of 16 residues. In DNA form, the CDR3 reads TGTGCCAGCAGCTTAGGACCTAGATCTGTCACAGATACGCAGTATTTT. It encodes CASSLGPRSVTDTQYF.

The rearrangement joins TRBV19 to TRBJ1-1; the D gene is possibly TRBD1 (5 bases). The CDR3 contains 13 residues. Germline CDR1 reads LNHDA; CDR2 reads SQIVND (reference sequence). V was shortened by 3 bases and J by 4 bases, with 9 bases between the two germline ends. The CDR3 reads CASSIQGLTEAFF. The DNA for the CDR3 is TGTGCCAGTAGTATTCAGGGACTCACTGAAGCTTTCTTT.

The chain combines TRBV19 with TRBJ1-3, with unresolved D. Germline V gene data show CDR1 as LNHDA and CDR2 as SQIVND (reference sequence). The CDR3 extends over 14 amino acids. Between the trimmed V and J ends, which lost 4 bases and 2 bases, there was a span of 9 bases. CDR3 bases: TGTGCCAGTAGTACAGGCGCCACTGGAAACACCATATATTTT. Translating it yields CASSTGATGNTIYF.

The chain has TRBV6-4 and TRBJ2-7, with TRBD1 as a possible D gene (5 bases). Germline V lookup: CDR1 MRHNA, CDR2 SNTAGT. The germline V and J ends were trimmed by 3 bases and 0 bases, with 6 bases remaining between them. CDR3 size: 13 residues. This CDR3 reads CASSEQASYEQYF. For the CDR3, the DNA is TGTGCCAGCAGTGAACAGGCCTCCTACGAGCAGTACTTC.

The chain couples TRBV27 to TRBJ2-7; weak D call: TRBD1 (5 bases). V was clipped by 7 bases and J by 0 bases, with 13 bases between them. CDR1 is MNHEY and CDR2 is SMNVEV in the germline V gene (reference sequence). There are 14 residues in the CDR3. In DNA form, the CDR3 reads TGTGCCAGCACCCCCAGGGTGAGCTCCTACGAGCAGTACTTC. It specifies CASTPRVSSYEQYF.